The clone carrying this TCR beta chain came up once. Antigen unknown. CD45RA+ naive and CD45RA-negative memory subsets were separated from CD4+ cells. An assay was performed, and its level was deep. Method: immunoSEQ multiplex PCR; TCRdb's copy keeps in-frame clones and lacks some. Among 550,000 to 800,000 clones listed, approximately 74% were seen once. The record originates from a study of shared clonotypes between healthy human individuals. As for the study in general: Every donor yielded three CD4 naive, three CD4 memory, two CD8 naive and one CD8 memory plate.

Germline CDR1 SGDLS, CDR2 YYNGEE. The CDR3 covers 15 residues. Trimming pared 0 bases from V and 0 bases from J, leaving 7 bases between. Study results and limitations: Compared with memory subsets, naive subsets generally had larger estimated richness.

This chain uses TRBV9 with TRBJ2-1; D is unclear. This clonotype was obtained from a woman aged 25 to 45 in good health. Sequencing was performed on memory CD4+ T cells sorted from blood. Documented subset: CD45RA-negative fraction. This CDR3 reads CASSVATSSYNEQFF. CDR3 sequence (DNA): TGTGCCAGCAGCGTAGCCACAAGCTCCTACAATGAGCAGTTCTTC.